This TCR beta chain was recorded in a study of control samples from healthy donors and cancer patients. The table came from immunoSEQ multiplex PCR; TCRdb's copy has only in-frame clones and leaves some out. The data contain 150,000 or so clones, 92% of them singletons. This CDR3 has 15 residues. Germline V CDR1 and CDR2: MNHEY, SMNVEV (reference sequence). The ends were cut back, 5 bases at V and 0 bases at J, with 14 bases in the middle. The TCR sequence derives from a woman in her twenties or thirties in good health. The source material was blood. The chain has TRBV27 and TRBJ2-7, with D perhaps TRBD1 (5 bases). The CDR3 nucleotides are TGTGCCAGCAGTGCCTGGACACGGAGCTCCTACGAGCAGTACTTC. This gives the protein CASSAWTRSSYEQYF.